This entry concerns a single T cell receptor (beta chain). Using immunoSEQ multiplex PCR, the repertoire was profiled, and TCRdb retains in-frame clones only, with some absent. The sample yields about 200,000 clones, around 90% seen once. This record belongs to a study of blood T cell repertoires in COVID-19. Trimming took 4 bases from V and 5 from J; bases not matched to a gene: 6. The CDR3 has 14 residues. Per germline, CDR1 SGHKS and CDR2 YYEKEE (reference sequence). The clonotype originates from a man aged 35-49 years with acute or convalescent COVID-19. The V and J genes are TRBV5-5 and TRBJ1-1; 9 positions agree with TRBD1. Sequenced input: peripheral blood. The CDR3 protein is CASSPTGGRTEAFF. CDR3 nucleotides: TGTGCCAGCAGCCCGACAGGGGGGAGAACTGAAGCTTTCTTT.